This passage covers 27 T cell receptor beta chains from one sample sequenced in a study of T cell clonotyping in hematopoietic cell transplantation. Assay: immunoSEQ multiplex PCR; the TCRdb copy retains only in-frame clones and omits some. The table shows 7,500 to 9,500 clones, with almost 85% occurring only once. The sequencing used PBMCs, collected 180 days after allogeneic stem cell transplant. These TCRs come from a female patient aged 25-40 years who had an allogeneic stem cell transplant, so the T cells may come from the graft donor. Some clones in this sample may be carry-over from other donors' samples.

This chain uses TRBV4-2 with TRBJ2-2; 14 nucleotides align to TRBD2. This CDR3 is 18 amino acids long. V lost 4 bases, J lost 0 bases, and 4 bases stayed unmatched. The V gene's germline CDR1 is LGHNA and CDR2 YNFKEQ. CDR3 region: CASSRGTSGGTNTGELFF. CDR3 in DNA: TGTGCCAGCAGCCGTGGGACTAGCGGGGGCACGAACACCGGGGAGCTGTTTTTT.

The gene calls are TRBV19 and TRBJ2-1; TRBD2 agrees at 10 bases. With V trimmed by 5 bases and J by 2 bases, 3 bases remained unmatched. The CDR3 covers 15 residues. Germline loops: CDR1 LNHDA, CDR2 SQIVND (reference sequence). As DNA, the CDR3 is TGTGCCAGTAGTTTCACTAGCGGGGCCTACAATGAGCAGTTCTTC. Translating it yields CASSFTSGAYNEQFF.

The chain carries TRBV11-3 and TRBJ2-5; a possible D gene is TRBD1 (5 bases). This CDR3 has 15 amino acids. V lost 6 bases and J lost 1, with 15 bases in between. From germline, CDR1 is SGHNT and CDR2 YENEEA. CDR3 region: CASSHPGPAQETQYF. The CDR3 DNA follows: TGTGCCAGCAGTCACCCAGGGCCCGCCCAAGAGACCCAGTACTTC.

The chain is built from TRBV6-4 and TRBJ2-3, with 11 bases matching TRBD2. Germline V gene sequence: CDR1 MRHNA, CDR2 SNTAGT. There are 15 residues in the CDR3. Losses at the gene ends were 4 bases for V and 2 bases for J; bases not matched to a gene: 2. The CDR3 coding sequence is TGTGCCAGCAGTGGTAGCGGGGGGGCCACAGATACGCAGTATTTT. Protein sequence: CASSGSGGATDTQYF.

The CDR3 sequence is CASSPTETLAGGRTGELFF. The DNA of the CDR3 is TGTGCCAGCAGCCCTACAGAAACACTAGCGGGGGGTCGGACCGGGGAGCTGTTTTTT. The chain combines TRBV21-1 with TRBJ2-2; the listed D gene, TRBD2, was not tested against the DNA. TRBV21-1 is tagged as a pseudogene. The CDR3 extends over 19 amino acids.

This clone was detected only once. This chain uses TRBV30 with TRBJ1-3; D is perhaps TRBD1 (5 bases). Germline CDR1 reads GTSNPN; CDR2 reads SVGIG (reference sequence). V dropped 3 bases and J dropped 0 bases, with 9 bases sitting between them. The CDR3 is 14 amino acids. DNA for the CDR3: TGTGCCTGGAGCAGAGGGGCCTCTGGAAACACCATATATTTT. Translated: CAWSRGASGNTIYF.

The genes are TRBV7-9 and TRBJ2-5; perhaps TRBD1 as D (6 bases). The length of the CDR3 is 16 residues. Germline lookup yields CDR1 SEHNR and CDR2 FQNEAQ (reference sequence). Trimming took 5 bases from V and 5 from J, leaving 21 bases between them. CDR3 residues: CASSHTQGKYRETQYF. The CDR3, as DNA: TGTGCCAGCAGCCACACACAGGGCAAGTATAGGGAGACCCAGTACTTC.

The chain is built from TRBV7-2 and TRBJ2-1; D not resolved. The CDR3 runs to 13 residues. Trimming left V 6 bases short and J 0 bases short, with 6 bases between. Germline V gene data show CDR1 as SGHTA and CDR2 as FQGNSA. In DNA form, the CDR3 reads TGTGCCAGCAGACCCGCCTCCTACAATGAGCAGTTCTTC. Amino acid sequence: CASRPASYNEQFF.

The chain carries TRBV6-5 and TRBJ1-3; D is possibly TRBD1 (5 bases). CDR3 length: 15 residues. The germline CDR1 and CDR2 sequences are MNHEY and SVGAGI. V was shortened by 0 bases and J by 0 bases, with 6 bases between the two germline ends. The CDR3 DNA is TGTGCCAGCAGTTACTCCGGGGGCTCTGGAAACACCATATATTTT. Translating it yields CASSYSGGSGNTIYF.

The CDR3 DNA reads as TGTGCCAGCAGTACCCACTCTGGGGCCAACGTCCTGACTTTC. Its translation: CASSTHSGANVLTF. V gene TRBV6-5 combines with J gene TRBJ2-6; D unclear. Germline CDR1 and CDR2: MNHEY and SVGAGI. The V end was cut by 5 bases, the J end by 0 bases, with 5 bases between. The CDR3 has 14 residues.

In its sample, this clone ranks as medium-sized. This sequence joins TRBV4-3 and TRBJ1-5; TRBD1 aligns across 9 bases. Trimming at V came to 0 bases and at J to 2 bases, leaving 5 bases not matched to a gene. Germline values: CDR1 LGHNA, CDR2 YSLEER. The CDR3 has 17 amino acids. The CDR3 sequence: CASSQDGTGGRNQPQHF. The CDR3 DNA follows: TGCGCCAGCAGCCAAGACGGAACAGGGGGCCGCAATCAGCCCCAGCATTTT.

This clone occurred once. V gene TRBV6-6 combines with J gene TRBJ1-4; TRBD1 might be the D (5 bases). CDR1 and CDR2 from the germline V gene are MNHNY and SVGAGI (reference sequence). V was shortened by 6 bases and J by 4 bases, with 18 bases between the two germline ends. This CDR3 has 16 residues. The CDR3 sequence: CASRLDDGGRNEKLFF. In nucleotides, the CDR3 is TGTGCCAGCAGGTTAGACGACGGGGGACGTAATGAAAAACTGTTTTTT.

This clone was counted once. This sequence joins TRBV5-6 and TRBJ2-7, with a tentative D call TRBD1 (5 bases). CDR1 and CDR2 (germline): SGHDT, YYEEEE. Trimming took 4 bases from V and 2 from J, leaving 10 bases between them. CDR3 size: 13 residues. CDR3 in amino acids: CASSPPGTYEQYF. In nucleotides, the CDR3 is TGTGCCAGCAGCCCCCCAGGGACCTACGAGCAGTACTTC.

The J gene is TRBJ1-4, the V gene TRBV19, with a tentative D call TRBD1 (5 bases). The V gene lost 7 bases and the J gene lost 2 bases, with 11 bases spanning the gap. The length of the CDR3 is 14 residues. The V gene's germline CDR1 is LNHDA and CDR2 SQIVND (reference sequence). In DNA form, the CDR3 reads TGTGCCAGTAAGCAGGGAGCGACTAATGAAAAACTGTTTTTT. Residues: CASKQGATNEKLFF.

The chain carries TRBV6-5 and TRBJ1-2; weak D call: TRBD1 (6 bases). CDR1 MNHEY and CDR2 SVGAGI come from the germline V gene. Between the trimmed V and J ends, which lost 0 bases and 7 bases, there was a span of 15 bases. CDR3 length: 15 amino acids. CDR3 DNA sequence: TGTGCCAGCAGTTACTCGGGGTACAGGGCAATTGGCTACACCTTC. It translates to CASSYSGYRAIGYTF.

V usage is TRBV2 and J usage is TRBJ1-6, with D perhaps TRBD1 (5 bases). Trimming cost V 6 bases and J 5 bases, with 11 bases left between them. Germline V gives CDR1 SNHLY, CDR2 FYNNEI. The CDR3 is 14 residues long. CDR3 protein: CASRIGVDNSPLHF. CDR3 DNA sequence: TGTGCCAGCAGAATAGGGGTGGATAATTCACCCCTCCACTTT.

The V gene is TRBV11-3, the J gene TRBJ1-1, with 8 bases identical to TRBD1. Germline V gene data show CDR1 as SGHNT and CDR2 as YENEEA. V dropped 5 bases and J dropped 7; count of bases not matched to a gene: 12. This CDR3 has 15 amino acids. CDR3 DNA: TGTGCCAGCAGCCCCAGCCGGACAGGGTTTGATGAAGCTTTCTTT. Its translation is CASSPSRTGFDEAFF.

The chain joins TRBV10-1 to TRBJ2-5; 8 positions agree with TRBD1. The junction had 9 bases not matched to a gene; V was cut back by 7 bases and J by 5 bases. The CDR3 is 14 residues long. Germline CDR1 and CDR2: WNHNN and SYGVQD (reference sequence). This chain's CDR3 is CASTYRGSGETQYF. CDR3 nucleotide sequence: TGCGCCAGCACCTACAGGGGGAGTGGGGAGACCCAGTACTTC.

As DNA, the CDR3 is TGTGCCAGCAGTTCCCTTTTAGGCTACACCTTC. It is translated as CASSSLLGYTF. The chain links TRBV6-5 to TRBJ1-2; no definite D call. V lost 4 bases, J lost 8 bases, and 8 bases lay in between. The germline gives CDR1 MNHEY, CDR2 SVGAGI. The CDR3 totals 11 residues.

CDR3 bases: TGTGCCTGGATGTGGGGTAGGAGTGACAGTCGGACTGAAGCTTTCTTT. It yields the protein CAWMWGRSDSRTEAFF. The chain couples TRBV30 to TRBJ1-1, with a possible D match to TRBD1 (5 bases). V was pared by 4 bases and J by 5 bases, with 23 bases between. The V gene's germline CDR1 is GTSNPN and CDR2 SVGIG (reference sequence). The CDR3 consists of 16 residues.

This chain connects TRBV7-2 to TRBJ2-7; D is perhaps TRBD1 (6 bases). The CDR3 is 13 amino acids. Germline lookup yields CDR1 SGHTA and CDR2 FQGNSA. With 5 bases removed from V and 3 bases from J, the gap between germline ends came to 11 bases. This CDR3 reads CASSPQTGYEQYF. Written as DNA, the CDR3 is TGTGCCAGCAGCCCCCAGACAGGCTACGAGCAGTACTTC.

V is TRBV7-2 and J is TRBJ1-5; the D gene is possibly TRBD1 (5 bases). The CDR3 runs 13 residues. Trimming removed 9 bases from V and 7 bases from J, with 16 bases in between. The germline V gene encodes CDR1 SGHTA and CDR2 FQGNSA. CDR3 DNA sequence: TGTGCCAGTTCCCAGGGATTACGGCAGCCCCAGCATTTT. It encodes CASSQGLRQPQHF.

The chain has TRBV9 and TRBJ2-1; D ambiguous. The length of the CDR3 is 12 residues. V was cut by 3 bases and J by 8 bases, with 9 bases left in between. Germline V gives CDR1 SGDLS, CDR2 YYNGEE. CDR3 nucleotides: TGTGCCAGCAGCGGGGTAACCTATGAGCAGTTCTTC. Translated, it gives CASSGVTYEQFF.

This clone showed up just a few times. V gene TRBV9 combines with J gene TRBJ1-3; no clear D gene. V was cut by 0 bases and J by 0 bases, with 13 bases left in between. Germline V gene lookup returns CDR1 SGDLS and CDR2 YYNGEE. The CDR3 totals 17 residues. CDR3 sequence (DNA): TGTGCCAGCAGCGTAGTCGGTGGGGTAGGCTCTGGAAACACCATATATTTT. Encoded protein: CASSVVGGVGSGNTIYF.

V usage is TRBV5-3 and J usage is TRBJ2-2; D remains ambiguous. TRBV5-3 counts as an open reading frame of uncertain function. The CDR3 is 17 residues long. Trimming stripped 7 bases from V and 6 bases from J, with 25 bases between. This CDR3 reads CARAPCDAPISPGELFF. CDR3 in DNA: TGTGCCAGAGCGCCCTGCGACGCCCCTATTTCCCCCGGGGAGCTGTTTTTT.

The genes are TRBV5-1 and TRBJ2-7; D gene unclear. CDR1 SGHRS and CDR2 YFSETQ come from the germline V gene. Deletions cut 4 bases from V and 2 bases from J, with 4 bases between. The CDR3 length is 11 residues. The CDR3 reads CASSLAYEQYF. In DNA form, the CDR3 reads TGCGCCAGCAGCCTGGCCTACGAGCAGTACTTC.

The chain's CDR3 is CASSPRWPYEQYF. The CDR3 coding sequence is TGTGCCAGCAGCCCACGATGGCCCTACGAGCAGTACTTC. The chain combines TRBV11-2 with TRBJ2-7; D is undetermined. The germline V gene has CDR1 SGHAT and CDR2 FQNNGV. The V gene lost 5 bases and the J gene lost 2 bases, with 10 bases spanning the gap. The length of the CDR3 is 13 residues.